These T cell receptor beta chains were read from a single sample in a study of metastatic and nonmetastatic thyroid tumors. Using MiXCR, TCRdb re-called clones from the PCR reads. The data contain roughly 83,000 clones, 15% of them singletons. The source material was blood. The receptors originated from a female donor with papillary thyroid cancer or a benign thyroid nodule (not recorded which). Some clones in this sample may be carry-over from other donors' samples. The CDR3 runs from the conserved cysteine through the conserved F or W. The D gene is left open where the match is weak. Expanded clones are given a class, and other clones once, few, many or no size at all.

CDR3aa | CDR3nt | j_gene | v_gene | d_gene | abundance
CASSSFDYNEQFF | TGTGCCAGCAGCTCCTTTGACTACAATGAGCAGTTCTTC | TRBJ2-1 | TRBV9 | NA | many
CASSLEGQYQETQYF | TGTGCCAGCAGCTTGGAGGGACAGTACCAAGAGACCCAGTACTTC | TRBJ2-5 | TRBV7-8 | NA | many
CASRTLAVNQETQYF | TGTGCCAGCAGGACTCTAGCGGTTAATCAAGAGACCCAGTACTTC | TRBJ2-5 | TRBV28 | TRBD2 | few
CASSLRLPWSNQPQHF | TGTGCCAGCAGTTTGCGGCTTCCCTGGAGCAATCAGCCCCAGCATTTT | TRBJ1-5 | TRBV12-3/TRBV12-4 | NA | few
CASSQDCERGAPTDTQYF | TGCGCCAGCAGCCAAGACTGCGAGCGGGGGGCCCCCACAGATACGCAGTATTTT | TRBJ2-3 | TRBV4-1 | TRBD2 | NA
CAWSQTGLGSEQYF | TGTGCCTGGAGTCAGACAGGGCTCGGGTCCGAGCAGTACTTC | TRBJ2-7 | TRBV30 | TRBD1 | many
CASSPWTGACNQPQHF | TGTGCCAGCAGTCCATGGACAGGAGCATGCAATCAGCCACAGCATTTT | TRBJ1-5 | TRBV27 | TRBD1 | few
CASSFPYTF | TGTGCCAGCAGCTTCCCCTACACCTTC | TRBJ1-2 | TRBV5-4 | NA | many
CASSQDRLQFF | TGCGCCAGCAGCCAGGACAGACTTCAGTTCTTC | TRBJ2-1 | TRBV5-1 | NA | many
CASSVGGNSPLHF | TGCGCCAGCAGCGTAGGAGGGAATTCACCCCTCCACTTT | TRBJ1-6 | TRBV5-1 | NA | many
CASSQVARGRAAKNIQYF | TGTGCCAGCAGCCAAGTAGCGAGGGGGCGGGCGGCCAAAAACATTCAGTACTTC | TRBJ2-4 | TRBV4-2 | TRBD1 | many
CASSPDDYDQYF | TGTGCCAGCAGTCCTGACGACTACGATCAGTACTTC | TRBJ2-7 | TRBV9 | NA | NA
CAISDPSGGTDTQYF | TGTGCCATCAGTGATCCTAGCGGGGGTACGGATACGCAGTATTTT | TRBJ2-3 | TRBV10-3 | TRBD2 | many
CASSPGGDRGWYYGYTF | TGTGCCAGCAGCCCGGGGGGGGACAGGGGATGGTACTATGGCTACACCTTC | TRBJ1-2 | TRBV7-8 | TRBD1 | many
CASSLGDYLNNEQFF | TGTGCCAGCAGCTTAGGGGACTATCTAAACAATGAGCAGTTCTTC | TRBJ2-1 | TRBV7-8 | TRBD2 | many
CASSLGGKQYF | TGTGCCAGTAGTCTCGGGGGCAAGCAGTACTTC | TRBJ2-7 | TRBV19 | NA | many
CAWSVPGNSGNTIYF | TGTGCCTGGAGTGTACCAGGGAATTCTGGAAACACCATATATTTT | TRBJ1-3 | TRBV30 | NA | many
CASRLLGTSGGGSDTQYF | TGTGCCAGTAGACTACTGGGGACTAGCGGGGGAGGATCAGATACGCAGTATTTT | TRBJ2-3 | TRBV19 | TRBD2 | many
CASNDPGQRYYGYTF | TGTGCCAGTAATGATCCCGGACAGCGTTACTATGGCTACACCTTC | TRBJ1-2 | TRBV19 | NA | many
CASSQGGEPRSTGELFF | TGTGCCAGCAGCCAAGGGGGGGAGCCCCGCAGCACCGGGGAGCTGTTTTTT | TRBJ2-2 | TRBV4-2 | NA | many
CARRASDGGEKLFF | TGTGCCAGGAGGGCCTCCGACGGGGGGGAAAAACTGTTTTTT | TRBJ1-4 | TRBV28 | NA | NA
CASSLGASTEAFF | TGTGCCAGCAGCTTGGGGGCAAGTACTGAAGCTTTCTTT | TRBJ1-1 | TRBV5-6 | NA | NA
CAISPRGQDYEQYF | TGTGCCATCAGTCCTAGAGGACAGGACTACGAGCAGTACTTC | TRBJ2-7 | TRBV10-3 | TRBD1 | many
CASSLEGGGSYEQYF | TGTGCCAGCAGCTTAGAAGGGGGGGGCTCCTACGAGCAGTACTTC | TRBJ2-7 | TRBV7-2 | NA | many
CASSLGDRVGSPLHF | TGTGCCAGCAGCTTAGGGGACAGGGTTGGCTCACCCCTCCACTTT | TRBJ1-6 | TRBV11-2 | TRBD1 | many
CASSYRPGEQFF | TGTGCCAGCAGCTATAGACCCGGGGAGCAGTTCTTC | TRBJ2-1 | TRBV7-2 | NA | many
CAISESGGAYNEQFF | TGTGCCATCAGTGAGTCGGGGGGGGCCTACAATGAGCAGTTCTTC | TRBJ2-1 | TRBV10-3 | TRBD2 | many
CASSLRLAGVGYNEQFF | TGTGCCAGCAGTTTAAGGCTAGCGGGGGTGGGGTACAATGAGCAGTTCTTC | TRBJ2-1 | TRBV27 | TRBD2 | many
CASSRSGASTDTQYF | TGTGCCAGCAGCCGTAGCGGGGCCAGCACAGATACGCAGTATTTT | TRBJ2-3 | TRBV12-3/TRBV12-4 | TRBD2 | many
CASSSADQPQHF | TGTGCCAGCAGCTCCGCTGATCAGCCCCAGCATTTT | TRBJ1-5 | TRBV7-9 | NA | many
CASSQVRLAGGYQETQYF | TGTGCCAGCAGCCAAGTTCGCCTAGCGGGGGGGTACCAAGAGACCCAGTACTTC | TRBJ2-5 | TRBV3-1 | TRBD2 | once
CASSESLAGGNYGYTF | TGTGCCAGCAGTGAATCTTTGGCAGGGGGCAACTATGGCTACACCTTC | TRBJ1-2 | TRBV6-1 | TRBD1 | NA
CASSDTGPRNTIYF | TGTGCCAGCAGTGATACAGGGCCCCGAAACACCATATATTTT | TRBJ1-3 | TRBV2 | NA | many
CSASVSGAVDKQYF | TGCAGTGCTAGTGTTAGCGGGGCCGTAGATAAGCAGTATTTT | TRBJ2-3 | TRBV20-1 | TRBD2 | few
CASSSLDSSYEQYF | TGTGCCAGCAGCTCACTGGACAGCTCCTACGAGCAGTACTTC | TRBJ2-7 | TRBV5-4 | NA | many
CASSPGLNTGELFF | TGTGCCAGCAGCCCCGGGTTAAACACCGGGGAGCTGTTTTTT | TRBJ2-2 | TRBV9 | NA | many
CASSAIARSDYEQYF | TGTGCCAGCAGTGCTATTGCCAGATCGGATTACGAGCAGTACTTC | TRBJ2-7 | TRBV6-1 | NA | many
CASTPQEGRTEAFF | TGTGCCAGCACTCCCCAGGAGGGTCGGACTGAAGCTTTCTTT | TRBJ1-1 | TRBV6-1 | NA | many
CASSPPLGGSYNEQFF | TGTGCCAGCTCACCGCCACTGGGGGGCTCATACAATGAGCAGTTCTTC | TRBJ2-1 | TRBV18 | NA | NA
CASSSRDRYYGYTF | TGTGCCAGCAGTTCCCGGGACAGATACTATGGCTACACCTTC | TRBJ1-2 | TRBV6-1 | TRBD1 | medium-sized
CASSSGHTDTQYF | TGTGCCAGCAGTTCCGGGCACACAGATACGCAGTATTTT | TRBJ2-3 | TRBV6-1 | NA | many
CASAPRTGNTEAFF | TGTGCCAGCGCTCCTCGGACAGGGAACACTGAAGCTTTCTTT | TRBJ1-1 | TRBV12-3/TRBV12-4 | TRBD1 | many
CSARELPLGSIYEKLFF | TGCAGTGCTAGAGAATTACCCTTAGGAAGTATCTATGAAAAACTGTTTTTT | TRBJ1-4 | TRBV20-1 | NA | NA
CSASQGDSNEQFF | TGCAGTGCTAGCCAGGGAGACAGCAATGAGCAGTTCTTC | TRBJ2-1 | TRBV20-1 | NA | many
CASSPQTSSYEQYF | TGCGCCAGCAGCCCTCAAACCAGCTCCTACGAGCAGTACTTC | TRBJ2-7 | TRBV5-1 | NA | many
CASSLFSLASGASSYEQYF | TGTGCCAGCAGTTTATTCTCTCTGGCTAGCGGGGCGTCCTCCTACGAGCAGTACTTC | TRBJ2-7 | TRBV28 | TRBD2 | many
CASSFMTGTSYNEQFF | TGTGCCAGCAGCTTCATGACCGGGACTAGCTACAATGAGCAGTTCTTC | TRBJ2-1 | TRBV7-9 | TRBD2 | many
CASSLGLAGGQETKYF | TGCGCCAGCAGCTTGGGTCTAGCTGGGGGACAAGAGACCAAGTACTTC | TRBJ2-5 | TRBV5-1 | NA | NA
CASSPPGLDGYTF | TGTGCCAGCAGCCCCCCGGGACTCGATGGCTACACCTTC | TRBJ1-2 | TRBV7-8 | NA | many
CASSLDTGSPLHF | TGCGCCAGCAGCTTGGACACCGGTTCACCCCTCCACTTT | TRBJ1-6 | TRBV5-1 | NA | many
CASSTYGGQGTYEQYF | TGTGCCAGCAGTACCTACGGGGGGCAGGGGACCTACGAGCAGTACTTC | TRBJ2-7 | TRBV6-1 | NA | few
CASSPRDSTEAFF | TGTGCCAGCTCACCAAGGGACAGCACTGAAGCTTTCTTT | TRBJ1-1 | TRBV18 | TRBD1 | many
CSARHRAGNEKLFF | TGCAGTGCAAGACACAGGGCTGGAAATGAAAAACTGTTTTTT | TRBJ1-4 | TRBV20-1 | NA | many
CASSATGRSISEQFF | TGTGCCAGCAGTGCCACAGGGCGAAGCATCAGTGAGCAGTTCTTC | TRBJ2-1 | TRBV2 | NA | many
CASSYLGESPLHF | TGTGCCAGCAGTTACTTGGGAGAATCACCCCTCCACTTT | TRBJ1-6 | TRBV6-5 | NA | many
CASAGLDRGGSNQPQHF | TGTGCCAGTGCGGGACTTGACAGGGGGGGTAGCAATCAGCCCCAGCATTTT | TRBJ1-5 | TRBV19 | TRBD1 | many
CASSQLGTGFSGNTIYF | TGCGCCAGCAGCCAGCTTGGGACCGGATTCTCTGGAAACACCATATATTTT | TRBJ1-3 | TRBV4-1 | NA | many
CATIRAAPGQGSSGANVLTF | TGTGCCACCATCAGGGCAGCCCCGGGACAGGGATCCTCTGGTGCCAACGTCCTGACTTTC | TRBJ2-6 | TRBV15 | TRBD1 | NA
CASSVGIGTGIGELFF | TGTGCCAGCAGTGTGGGAATCGGGACAGGAATTGGGGAGCTGTTTTTT | TRBJ2-2 | TRBV27 | TRBD1 | many
CASSQTDSYEQYF | TGTGCCAGCAGCCAGACAGACAGTTACGAGCAGTACTTC | TRBJ2-7 | TRBV11-2 | NA | many